These T cell receptor beta chains were read from a single sample in a study of human T cells and chemical hapten exposure. TCRdb analysed the RACE reads with MiXCR anew, one entry per CDR3 protein. Of 87,000 or so distinct CDR3 sequences listed, around 10% are singletons. The material was whole blood, obtained in connection with sensitization to the hapten diphenylcyclopropenone (DPC). These TCRs come from a woman in her thirties or forties with alopecia areata. Some clones in this sample may be carry-over from other donors' samples. The CDR3 runs from the conserved cysteine through the conserved F or W. D genes are given only for firm matches. A clone size is listed for some rows: how often the clone was seen (once, few, many), or a class if it is expanded.

V gene	J gene	D gene	clone size	CDR3 protein	CDR3 DNA
TRBV18	TRBJ1-3	NA	few	CASSPVKGHSGNTIYF	TGTGCCAGCTCACCAGTAAAGGGACACTCTGGAAACACCATATATTTT
TRBV18	TRBJ2-7	TRBD2	many	CASSPESASGSYEQYF	TGTGCCAGCTCACCAGAAAGCGCTAGCGGATCCTACGAGCAGTACTTC
TRBV6-6	TRBJ2-7	TRBD1	NA	CASTYTGTDAYEQYF	TGTGCCAGCACATACACCGGGACAGATGCCTACGAGCAGTACTTC
TRBV4-1	TRBJ2-1	TRBD2	NA	CASSQEGGGVSYNEQFF	TGCGCCAGCAGCCAAGAAGGCGGGGGTGTTTCCTACAATGAGCAGTTCTTC
TRBV20-1	TRBJ2-3	NA	few	CSSAGTPGTDTQYF	TGCAGTTCCGCCGGGACTCCCGGCACAGATACGCAGTATTTT
TRBV13	TRBJ2-7	NA	many	CASSPGRNRPTYEQYF	TGTGCCAGCAGCCCAGGTAGGAATAGACCTACCTACGAGCAGTACTTC
TRBV20-1	TRBJ2-1	NA	many	CSAREHWSNEQFF	TGCAGTGCTAGAGAGCACTGGAGTAATGAGCAGTTCTTC
TRBV3-1	TRBJ2-5	NA	few	CASSQVHSSDQETQYF	TGTGCCAGCAGCCAAGTTCACAGTTCGGATCAAGAGACCCAGTACTTC
TRBV7-2	TRBJ2-7	NA	few	CASSLSPVNYEQYF	TGTGCCAGCAGCTTAAGTCCGGTTAACTACGAGCAGTACTTC
TRBV19	TRBJ2-3	NA	many	CASTGPNTDTQYF	TGTGCCAGTACGGGACCCAACACAGATACGCAGTATTTT
TRBV27	TRBJ2-7	NA	many	CASSREYPPYEQYF	TGTGCCAGCAGCCGGGAGTACCCCCCCTACGAGCAGTACTTC
TRBV9	TRBJ2-3	NA	many	CASSVARDTDTQYF	TGTGCCAGCAGCGTAGCCAGGGACACAGATACGCAGTATTTT
TRBV3-2	TRBJ2-7	NA	few	CASSPQTGQGYDEQYF	TGTGCCAGCAGCCCTCAGACTGGACAGGGGTACGACGAGCAGTACTTC
TRBV7-3	TRBJ2-1	TRBD1	many	CASSASDRGYYNEQFF	TGTGCCAGCAGCGCCTCGGACAGGGGATATTACAATGAGCAGTTCTTC
TRBV6-1	TRBJ1-1	TRBD1	NA	CASSIQGMNTEAFF	TGTGCCAGCAGTATACAGGGGATGAACACTGAAGCTTTCTTT
TRBV19	TRBJ2-5	TRBD1	few	CASSIEGTETFQETQYF	TGTGCCAGTAGTATAGAGGGGACAGAAACCTTTCAAGAGACCCAGTACTTC
TRBV12-3/TRBV12-4	TRBJ1-6	TRBD1	NA	CASSPSGGFYNSPLHF	TGTGCCAGCAGTCCATCAGGGGGCTTCTATAATTCACCCCTCCACTTT
TRBV7-2	TRBJ1-5	TRBD1	NA	CASSSDRAGNQPQHF	TGTGCCAGCAGCTCAGACAGGGCGGGCAATCAGCCCCAGCATTTT
TRBV4-1	TRBJ2-7	TRBD1	few	CASSLGQGAYEQYF	TGCGCCAGCAGCCTAGGACAGGGAGCCTACGAGCAGTACTTC
TRBV10-2	TRBJ2-1	TRBD2	NA	CASSPGLAWGYNEQFF	TGCGCCAGCAGTCCCGGACTAGCTTGGGGATACAATGAGCAGTTCTTC
TRBV27	TRBJ1-4	NA	NA	CASSFNGEKLFF	TGTGCCAGCAGTTTCAATGGTGAAAAACTGTTTTTT
TRBV20-1	TRBJ2-3	TRBD2	many	CSADPGLAGGISTDTQYF	TGCAGTGCCGACCCCGGGCTAGCGGGGGGGATTAGCACAGATACGCAGTATTTT
TRBV6-5	TRBJ2-7	NA	many	CASKLTGGLEQYF	TGTGCCAGCAAGCTGACAGGCGGGCTCGAGCAGTACTTC
TRBV10-1	TRBJ2-7	TRBD2	few	CASSESPGTSGGTSYEQYF	TGCGCCAGCAGTGAGTCCCCGGGGACTAGCGGGGGGACCTCCTACGAGCAGTACTTC
TRBV29-1	TRBJ2-1	NA	few	CSVYPNEQFF	TGCAGCGTCTATCCGAATGAGCAGTTCTTC
TRBV7-9	TRBJ2-7	TRBD1	many	CASSPWDRGYEQYF	TGTGCCAGCAGCCCCTGGGACAGGGGGTACGAGCAGTACTTC
TRBV27	TRBJ2-7	NA	many	CASDQDPYEQYF	TGTGCCAGCGATCAAGACCCCTACGAGCAGTACTTC
TRBV9	TRBJ2-5	NA	NA	CASSVDPEETQYF	TGTGCCAGCAGCGTAGATCCTGAAGAGACCCAGTACTTC
TRBV4-1	TRBJ2-7	NA	NA	CASSQGTDSAYEQYF	TGCGCCAGCAGCCAAGGGACTGACTCGGCGTACGAGCAGTACTTC
TRBV9	TRBJ2-1	NA	many	CASSVEAYNEQFF	TGTGCCAGCAGCGTAGAAGCCTACAATGAGCAGTTCTTC
TRBV6-2/TRBV6-3	TRBJ2-1	NA	few	CASSYVASGGPYNEQFF	TGTGCCAGCAGTTACGTGGCCAGCGGCGGGCCCTACAATGAGCAGTTCTTC
TRBV4-3	TRBJ1-4	NA	NA	CASSQDGQGGEKLFF	TGCGCCAGCAGCCAAGATGGGCAGGGTGGCGAAAAACTGTTTTTT
TRBV7-2	TRBJ1-5	TRBD1	many	CASSSRTGDNQPQHF	TGTGCCAGCAGCTCCCGGACAGGGGACAACCAGCCCCAGCATTTT
TRBV20-1	TRBJ2-7	TRBD1	NA	CSSRQGAYEQYF	TGCAGTTCCCGACAGGGGGCCTACGAGCAGTACTTC
TRBV7-6	TRBJ2-3	NA	many	CASSLGEHTDTQYF	TGTGCCAGCAGCTTAGGGGAGCACACAGATACGCAGTATTTT
TRBV7-2	TRBJ2-5	NA	NA	CASTGPGWAETQYF	TGTGCCAGCACCGGCCCAGGGTGGGCAGAGACCCAGTACTTC
TRBV28	TRBJ2-2	TRBD1	many	CASSLWTGYTGELFF	TGTGCCAGCAGTCTCTGGACAGGGTACACCGGGGAGCTGTTTTTT
TRBV7-2	TRBJ1-3	NA	many	CASSFDSSGNTIYF	TGTGCCAGCAGCTTCGACAGTTCTGGAAACACCATATATTTT
TRBV7-2	TRBJ2-1	NA	few	CASSSLEGLTYNEQFF	TGTGCCAGCAGCTCCCTCGAGGGGCTCACCTACAATGAGCAGTTCTTC
TRBV7-8	TRBJ1-2	NA	many	CASSFGTGIGAFPYGYTF	TGTGCCAGCAGCTTCGGGACTGGGATAGGGGCCTTCCCCTATGGCTACACCTTC
TRBV11-2	TRBJ2-1	TRBD2	many	CASSLMRTSGDNEQFF	TGTGCCAGCAGCTTAATGAGGACTAGCGGAGACAATGAGCAGTTCTTC
TRBV5-1	TRBJ2-5	TRBD2	many	CASSLASGPETQYF	TGCGCCAGCAGCTTGGCTAGCGGGCCAGAGACCCAGTACTTC
TRBV20-1	TRBJ2-5	NA	few	CSARMGEETQYF	TGCAGTGCTAGAATGGGAGAAGAGACCCAGTACTTC
TRBV25-1	TRBJ1-2	NA	many	CAVASDGYTF	TGTGCCGTAGCTTCTGATGGCTACACCTTC
TRBV20-1	TRBJ2-7	NA	many	CSAPNADRYEQYF	TGCAGTGCTCCAAACGCCGACCGCTACGAGCAGTACTTC
TRBV27	TRBJ2-1	NA	many	CASSFGSSYNEQFF	TGTGCCAGCAGTTTCGGGAGCTCCTACAATGAGCAGTTCTTC
TRBV20-1	TRBJ2-7	NA	NA	CSASPGPYAEQYF	TGCAGTGCTTCCCCGGGACCTTACGCCGAGCAGTACTTC
TRBV18	TRBJ2-7	TRBD2	few	CASSRAFSSGGGINEQYF	TGTGCCAGCTCCCGGGCCTTTTCTAGTGGCGGGGGGATCAACGAGCAGTACTTC
TRBV11-2	TRBJ2-7	NA	few	CASPLGEREYF	TGTGCCAGCCCCCTGGGGGAAAGAGAGTACTTC
TRBV19	TRBJ1-2	NA	few	CASRDNSINYGYTF	TGTGCCAGCCGAGACAACTCGATTAACTATGGCTACACCTTC
TRBV10-1	TRBJ2-7	NA	many	CASSESTGRGAEQYF	TGCGCCAGCAGTGAGTCGACAGGCCGCGGGGCCGAGCAGTACTTC
TRBV5-6	TRBJ2-1	TRBD2	many	CASSFSGLAVYNEQFF	TGTGCCAGCAGCTTCTCGGGACTAGCGGTCTACAATGAGCAGTTCTTC
TRBV2	TRBJ1-4	NA	NA	CASSEGGPRKKLFF	TGTGCCAGCAGTGAGGGCGGCCCGAGGAAAAAACTGTTTTTT
TRBV7-2	TRBJ2-3	NA	many	CASSPLGVRNSDTQYF	TGTGCCAGCAGCCCCCTCGGAGTGAGAAATTCAGATACGCAGTATTTT
TRBV4-3	TRBJ1-4	TRBD1	few	CASSPGDRGTGEKLFF	TGCGCCAGCAGCCCTGGGGACAGGGGAACGGGAGAAAAACTGTTTTTT